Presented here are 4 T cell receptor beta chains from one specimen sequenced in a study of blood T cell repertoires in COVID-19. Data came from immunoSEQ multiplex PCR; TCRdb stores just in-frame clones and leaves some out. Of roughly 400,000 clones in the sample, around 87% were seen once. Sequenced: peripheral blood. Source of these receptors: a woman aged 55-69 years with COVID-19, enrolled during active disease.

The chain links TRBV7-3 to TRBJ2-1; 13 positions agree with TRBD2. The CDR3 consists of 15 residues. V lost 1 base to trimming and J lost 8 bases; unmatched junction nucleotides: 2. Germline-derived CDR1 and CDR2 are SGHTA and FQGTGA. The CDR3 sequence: CASSLRTSGGHEQFF. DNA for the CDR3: TGTGCCAGCAGCTTAAGGACTAGCGGGGGTCATGAGCAGTTCTTC.

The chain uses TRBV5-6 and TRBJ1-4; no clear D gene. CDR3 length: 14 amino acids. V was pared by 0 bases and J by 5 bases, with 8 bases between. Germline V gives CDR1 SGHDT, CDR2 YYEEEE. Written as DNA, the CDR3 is TGTGCCAGCAGCTTGGCCAGGAGGAATGAAAAACTGTTTTTT. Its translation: CASSLARRNEKLFF.

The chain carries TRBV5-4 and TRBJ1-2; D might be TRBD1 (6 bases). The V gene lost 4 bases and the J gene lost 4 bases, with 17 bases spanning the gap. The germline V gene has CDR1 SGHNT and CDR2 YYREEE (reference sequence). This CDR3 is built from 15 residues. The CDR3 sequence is CASSLSAGAGYGYTF. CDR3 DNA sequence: TGTGCCAGCAGCCTGTCGGCAGGGGCCGGCTATGGCTACACCTTC.

CDR3 loop: CASSQQAGGGFNYGYTF. Written as DNA, the CDR3 is TGCGCCAGCAGCCAACAAGCGGGGGGAGGGTTTAACTATGGCTACACCTTC. The gene calls are TRBV4-1 and TRBJ1-2, with a weak D call TRBD1 (5 bases). CDR1 is MGHRA and CDR2 is YSYEKL in the germline V gene. Trimming removed 2 bases at V and 1 base at J, with 17 bases between. This CDR3 is built from 17 residues.